By sample share, the clone carrying this T cell receptor beta chain is large. The antigen remains unidentified. Each library started from about 15 ng of total RNA using the QIAseq Immune Repertoire TCR panel. TCRdb ran MiXCR on the reads and lists one entry per CDR3 protein. The data contain roughly 290 distinct CDR3 sequences, around 4% of them seen just once; the ten biggest clones take up over 20%. Looked up from germline, CDR1 is SQVTM and CDR2 is ANQGSEA. The V and J ends lost 6 bases and 0 bases respectively, with 11 bases between them. There are 13 residues in the CDR3. This record comes from a study of circulating CD8 cells and anti-PD-1 response in melanoma. Four subsets defined by PD-1 and/or TIGIT were sorted from live CD3+CD8+TCRalphabeta+ cells. General study findings and limits: Most experiments lacked replicates.

V gene TRBV29-1 combines with J gene TRBJ1-1; perhaps TRBD1 as D (5 bases). Sequencing was performed on CD8+ T cells from PBMCs, taken at baseline or after one month of anti-PD-1 therapy (not recorded which). The source of this sequence is a human donor with melanoma. The CDR3: CSVGTAMNTEAFF. The CDR3 DNA follows: TGCAGCGTCGGGACTGCCATGAACACTGAAGCTTTCTTT. The whole variable domain, filled in from reference TRBV29-1 and TRBJ1-1, reads SAVISQKPSRDICQRGTSLTIQCQVDSQVTMMFWYRQQPGQSLTLIATANQGSEATYESGFVIDKFPISRPNLTFSTLTVSNMSPEDSSIYLCSVGTAMNTEAFFGQGTRLTVV.